These 4 T cell receptor beta chains were sequenced from one sample in a study of shared clonotypes between healthy human individuals. Method: immunoSEQ multiplex PCR; TCRdb's copy keeps in-frame clones and lacks some. The sample consists of roughly 2.1 million clones, just over 90% of them appearing once. Naive CD8 cells were CD45RO-negative, positively selected for CCR7, excluding terminally differentiated effector memory CD45RA+ cells. Sequencing used naive CD8+ T cells from PBMCs. These receptors were collected from a man aged 18 to 30 in good health. Some clones in this sample may be carry-over from other donors' samples.

This clone was seen only once. In nucleotides, the CDR3 is TGCGCCAGCAGCGGAGCTTGGAGGGAGAACACTGAAGCTTTCTTT. This codes for CASSGAWRENTEAFF. The chain combines TRBV5-1 with TRBJ1-1, with no clear D. The CDR3 has 15 amino acids. With 4 bases removed from V and 1 base from J, the gap between germline ends came to 14 bases. Germline-derived CDR1 and CDR2 are SGHRS and YFSETQ.

CDR3 protein: CASSAGLAGPQETQYF. The DNA for the CDR3 is TGTGCCAGCAGCGCGGGACTAGCGGGACCCCAAGAGACCCAGTACTTC. This sequence joins TRBV7-9 and TRBJ2-5; 13 nucleotides agree with TRBD2. Per germline, CDR1 SEHNR and CDR2 FQNEAQ (reference sequence). V lost 5 bases and J lost 1; bases outside the gene matches: 4. CDR3 length: 16 residues. Filled out from reference TRBV7-9 and TRBJ2-5, the complete variable domain reads DTGVSQNPRHKITKRGQNVTFRCDPISEHNRLYWYRQTLGQGPEFLTYFQNEAQLEKSRLLSDRFSAERPKGSFSTLEIQRTEQGDSAMYLCASSAGLAGPQETQYFGPGTRLLVL.

The chain has TRBV7-9 and TRBJ2-7; 10 nucleotides match TRBD1. The length of the CDR3 is 14 residues. Germline CDR1 SEHNR, CDR2 FQNEAQ (reference sequence). With V trimmed by 5 bases and J by 6 bases, 7 bases remained unmatched. The CDR3 is CASSTRQGASEQYF. The CDR3 DNA is TGTGCCAGCAGCACCCGACAGGGGGCGAGCGAGCAGTACTTC.

V is TRBV7-9 and J is TRBJ2-3, with a tentative D call TRBD2 (6 bases). The CDR3 sequence is 11 residues long. With 5 bases removed from V and 8 bases from J, the gap between germline ends came to 8 bases. Germline CDR1 is SEHNR and CDR2 is FQNEAQ (reference sequence). The CDR3 DNA follows: TGTGCCAGCAGCAACGGGGGTACGCAGTATTTT. It is translated as CASSNGGTQYF.